This TCR beta chain was captured by sequencing in a study of shared clonotypes between healthy human individuals. About the research overall: Each donor's CD8 memory used one plate, CD8 naive two, each CD4 subset three.

Germline CDR1 and CDR2: SGHRS and YFSETQ. Trimming at V came to 4 bases and at J to 4 bases, leaving 4 bases not matched to a gene. The CDR3 runs 15 residues. General study findings and limits: Unshared clonotypes carried lower generation probabilities than those common to all four donors.

Cells designated naive CD8 were CD45RO-negative and were positively selected for CCR7, with terminally differentiated effector memory CD45RA+ cells excluded. Each of the donors was a healthy adult who was HIV-negative and had not had a recent acute infection or vaccination. The data were produced by immunoSEQ multiplex PCR, yet TCRdb's version contains in-frame clones alone and is incomplete. The sample holds around 1.9 million clones; over 85% are singletons and the top ten take around 1.7%. About this clone: The antigen is unknown.

Sequenced: naive CD8+ T cells from PBMCs. The clonotype originates from a man aged 18 to 35 in good health. Some clones in this sample may be carry-over from other donors' samples. The rearrangement uses TRBV5-1 and TRBJ2-7; 14 nucleotides line up with TRBD2. In DNA form, the CDR3 reads TGCGCCAGCAGCACGGGACTAGCGGGAGAATACGAGCAGTACTTC. This codes for CASSTGLAGEYEQYF.